The source of this T cell receptor beta chain is a study of radiation and T cells in renal cell carcinoma (TCRdb year 2020). Regarding the study in general: A total of fewer than 55 samples underwent TCR beta sequencing, made up of 25 or so tumors and roughly 27 peripheral blood samples. A total of roughly 4 million unique CDR3 nucleotide sequences, encoding roughly 3,000,000 unique CDR3 amino acid sequences, were found across all 50 or so samples. Here is what the overall study found, with its caveats: Because only small tumor regions of roughly 1 g were available, the study did not capture intratumoral heterogeneity. No pretreatment tumor biopsies were available, so the baseline intratumoral presence of clonotypes could not be determined. Top tumor clonotypes rose in blood from baseline to 2 weeks post-radiation, then contracted by 4 weeks, suggesting transient expansion of tumor-resident clones. Compared with control tumors, irradiated tumors had a greater number of dominant CDR3 motifs, and those motifs took up a bigger portion of the repertoire. The single-armed trial design could not address effects of radiation dose or scheduling on the TCR repertoire. Higher TCR clonality was observed in irradiated tumors than in controls, with an average of roughly 50% of the repertoire accounted for by the top 100 clonotypes, compared with roughly 43% in nephrectomy-only tumors.

TCR beta libraries were generated from genomic DNA with the immunoSEQ kit, following the manufacturer's recommendations. Library preparation used a first multiplex PCR with proprietary primers, then a second PCR adding unique barcodes, with bead cleanups after each round. Each sample batch included a kit-provided positive control reaction and a negative control reaction. The final libraries underwent checking on an Agilent 4200 TapeStation D1000 ScreenTape, volumetric pooling, and quantification by qPCR. Sequencing was performed on an Illumina NextSeq500 with a MidOutput 150-cycle cartridge, and 156 Read1 and 15 Index1 cycles were run with kit custom primers. The pooled library was loaded at roughly 0.94 pM with an approximately 20% PhiX control spike-in. From the authors' description of their analysis: Vendor-processed data were analyzed in R, and a clonotype was defined as all T cells sharing the same CDR3 nucleotide sequence. In the clone abundance analyses, frequencies in each sample were normalized to that sample's 10,000 most abundant clones. Before analysis, public T cell clones were removed, and these numbered fewer than six per sample on average. Dominant motifs were analyzed with ImmunoMap using the PAM10 matrix, a gap penalty of 30, and a homology threshold of 0.3, and motifs with a cumulative frequency of at least 0.01 were considered dominant. Tumor-enriched and baseline blood-enriched clonotypes were defined by at least a 32-fold difference in abundance between compartments. Tumor-blood repertoire similarity was measured with the Baroni-Urbani and Buser coefficient, and groups were compared using two-tailed Wilcoxon tests in R. Sourced from immuneACCESS, this table was stored by TCRdb with only in-frame sequences that have V and J called. A share of the clones is absent; for the studies checked, an unresolved V gene accounts for under half, and the remainder has no known explanation. That table supplies the V and J calls and clone size; D and trimming were determined from the DNA. Recorded for this sample are some 20,000 clones; about 51% of them occurred a single time. Jointly, the top ten make up roughly 17% of the sample.

As regards this clone: Its antigen target is currently unknown. Base qualities are not at hand, and no much larger clone is one base apart.

Per the publication, the time point label means: tumor resected at nephrectomy. The treatment or condition label corresponds to: 15 Gy SBRT to primary tumor, nephrectomy 4 weeks later. The samples were obtained from a clinical trial, where primary renal cell carcinomas were treated with 15 Gy stereotactic body radiation therapy and then removed by nephrectomy 4 weeks afterward. Renal cell carcinoma with clear cell pathology was present in all patients. Tumors were dissociated mechanically, digested with collagenase/hyaluronidase at 37 degrees C, processed in gentleMACS C tubes, and stored in liquid nitrogen. The QIAamp DNA Blood Mini Kit (Qiagen) was used to prepare genomic DNA for TCR sequencing. Samples were included in the analyses only if all quality control checks were passed. The CDR3 runs 19 amino acids, cysteine and phenylalanine included. Just CDR3 DNA is preserved here, 57 bases in frame from base 1. CDR1 and CDR2, looked up from the germline V gene, are LGHNA and YSLEER. V ends up 0 bases short and J 5 bases short, with an unmatched junction base count of 12.

This sample comprised tumor tissue, obtained from a patient whose treatment included radiotherapy and nephrectomy. The rearrangement combines TRBV4-3 with TRBJ2-2; 10 nucleotides in the junction match TRBD2. The TCR was taken from a woman between 45 and 60 years old with renal cell carcinoma. The sequence in DNA is TGCGCCAGCAGCCAAGATAAGATCCCCCTAGCGGGGGCGACCGGGGAGCTGTTTTTT. It translates as CASSQDKIPLAGATGELFF.